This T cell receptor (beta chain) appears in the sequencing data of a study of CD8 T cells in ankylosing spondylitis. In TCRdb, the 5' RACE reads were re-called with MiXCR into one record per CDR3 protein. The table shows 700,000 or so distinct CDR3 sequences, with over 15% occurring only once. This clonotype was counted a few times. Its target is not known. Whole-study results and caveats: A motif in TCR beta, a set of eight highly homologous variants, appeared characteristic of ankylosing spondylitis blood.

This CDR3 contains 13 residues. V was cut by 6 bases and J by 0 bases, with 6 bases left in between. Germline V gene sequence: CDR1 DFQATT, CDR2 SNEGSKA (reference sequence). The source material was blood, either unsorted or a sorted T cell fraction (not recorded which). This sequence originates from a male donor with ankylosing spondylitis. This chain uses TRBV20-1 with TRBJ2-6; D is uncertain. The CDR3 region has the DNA TGCAGTGCAGCAGCCTCTGGGGCCAACGTCCTGACTTTC. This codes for CSAAASGANVLTF.